Shown below are 12 T cell receptor beta chains from a single sample sequenced in a study of cytomegalovirus exposure and HLA in healthy donors. Some clones are missing from TCRdb's copy, which holds only in-frame ones; the method was immunoSEQ multiplex PCR. The data show 130,000 or so clones, 85% to 90% seen once. Material for sequencing was PBMCs. The receptors here all came from a man aged 30-40 years in good health and CMV-seronegative.

V is TRBV5-1 and J is TRBJ2-5; 8 bases are a match to TRBD2. After removal of 0 bases from V and 5 bases from J, the junction contained 3 bases not matched to a gene. The CDR3 runs 14 residues. Germline V gives CDR1 SGHRS, CDR2 YFSETQ. In nucleotides, the CDR3 is TGCGCCAGCAGCTTGGGTATAGCGGGGGAGACCCAGTACTTC. Encoded protein: CASSLGIAGETQYF.

This chain joins TRBV19 and TRBJ2-1; TRBD1 might be the D (8 bases). Germline-derived CDR1 and CDR2 are LNHDA and SQIVND (reference sequence). The V and J ends lost 5 bases and 6 bases respectively, with 14 bases between them. The CDR3 is 14 amino acids. As DNA, the CDR3 is TGTGCCAGTAGTCTAACAGGGGGGGGCAATGAGCAGTTCTTC. It translates to CASSLTGGGNEQFF.

V and J are TRBV27 and TRBJ1-5; 10 nucleotides match TRBD1. V was clipped by 5 bases and J by 1 base; unmatched bases: 8. The CDR3 extends over 17 amino acids. Germline CDR1 reads MNHEY; CDR2 reads SMNVEV (reference sequence). The CDR3 DNA is TGTGCCAGCAGTCCCCGGACAGGGGGTGACAGCAATCAGCCCCAGCATTTT. Translating it yields CASSPRTGGDSNQPQHF.

V usage is TRBV28 and J usage is TRBJ2-7, with D possibly being TRBD2 (5 bases). The germline gives CDR1 MDHEN, CDR2 SYDVKM. Trimming removed 6 bases from V and 2 bases from J, with 11 bases in between. CDR3 length equals 13 residues. The CDR3 here is CASRGDETYEQYF. For the CDR3, the DNA is TGTGCCAGCAGGGGAGACGAGACCTACGAGCAGTACTTC.

The J gene is TRBJ2-1, the V gene TRBV19; 7 nucleotides align to TRBD1. The V and J ends lost 4 bases and 0 bases, in that order; junction bases with no gene match: 3. Germline V gives CDR1 LNHDA, CDR2 SQIVND (reference sequence). This CDR3 contains 15 residues. The CDR3 sequence is CASSRDSSSYNEQFF. CDR3 sequence (DNA): TGTGCCAGTAGTAGGGACAGTAGCTCCTACAATGAGCAGTTCTTC. The variable domain in full, with the rest retrieved from reference TRBV19 and TRBJ2-1, is DGGITQSPKYLFRKEGQNVTLSCEQNLNHDAMYWYRQDPGQGLRLIYYSQIVNDFQKGDIAEGYSVSREKKESFPLTVTSAQKNPTAFYLCASSRDSSSYNEQFFGPGTRLTVL.

This rearrangement joins TRBV7-2 to TRBJ1-2, with 7 bases matching TRBD1. This CDR3 contains 13 residues. CDR1 and CDR2 from the germline V gene are SGHTA and FQGNSA. With 4 bases clipped from V and 6 bases from J, the junction kept 5 bases outside the gene matches. CDR3 in amino acids: CASSSRGRHGYTF. The CDR3 DNA follows: TGTGCCAGCAGCTCTAGGGGGCGGCATGGCTACACCTTC.

The chain's CDR3 is CASTVSSYNEQFF. CDR3 sequence (DNA): TGTGCCAGTACCGTGAGCTCCTACAATGAGCAGTTCTTC. The V gene is TRBV19, the J gene TRBJ2-1; D unresolved. The V end was cut by 7 bases, the J end by 0 bases, with 7 bases between. CDR1 and CDR2 (germline): LNHDA, SQIVND (reference sequence). The CDR3 is 13 residues long.

This rearrangement joins TRBV4-3 to TRBJ2-3, with 7 bases that match TRBD1. With 3 bases clipped from V and 1 base from J, the junction kept 7 bases outside the gene matches. The germline V gene has CDR1 LGHNA and CDR2 YSLEER. The CDR3 is made up of 16 amino acids. The CDR3 reads CASSQLGGAGTDTQYF. The CDR3 nucleotides read TGCGCCAGCAGCCAGTTAGGGGGCGCGGGCACAGATACGCAGTATTTT.

The rearrangement uses TRBV29-1 and TRBJ1-1, with D perhaps TRBD1 (5 bases). V was clipped by 3 bases and J by 5 bases, with 16 bases between them. The CDR3 is 14 amino acids. Germline V CDR1 and CDR2: SQVTM, ANQGSEA. In DNA, the CDR3 is TGCAGCGTTGACAGCGACAGCCCCTCAACTGAAGCTTTCTTT. Protein: CSVDSDSPSTEAFF.

V is TRBV7-6 and J is TRBJ2-3, with D unresolved. The V gene lost 5 bases and the J gene lost 5 bases, with 11 bases spanning the gap. Germline assignment: CDR1 SGHVS and CDR2 FNYEAQ. The CDR3 is 13 amino acids. The chain's CDR3 is CASSRETGDTQYF. CDR3 in DNA: TGTGCCAGCAGCCGCGAGACGGGAGATACGCAGTATTTT.

The chain has TRBV9 and TRBJ2-1, with a weak D call TRBD2 (5 bases). There are 14 residues in the CDR3. Germline lookup yields CDR1 SGDLS and CDR2 YYNGEE. V lost 5 bases to trimming and J lost 0 bases, with 9 bases between them. Written as DNA, the CDR3 is TGTGCCAGCAGGGAGGCGAGCTCCTACAATGAGCAGTTCTTC. This codes for CASREASSYNEQFF.

This chain uses TRBV2 with TRBJ1-5; D may be TRBD1 (6 bases). V was pared by 2 bases and J by 0 bases, with 8 bases between. The CDR3 runs to 15 residues. Germline loops: CDR1 SNHLY, CDR2 FYNNEI. The CDR3 region is CASSERGYSNQPQHF. The CDR3 bases are TGTGCCAGCAGTGAAAGGGGGTATAGCAATCAGCCCCAGCATTTT. Supplemented by reference TRBV2 and TRBJ1-5, the full variable domain reads EPEVTQTPSHQVTQMGQEVILRCVPISNHLYFYWYRQILGQKVEFLVSFYNNEISEKSEIFDDQFSVERPDGSNFTLKIRSTKLEDSAMYFCASSERGYSNQPQHFGDGTRLSIL.